Sequencing of this T cell receptor (beta chain) was carried out in a study of shared clonotypes between healthy human individuals. Whole-study findings and limits: Naive subsets generally had larger estimated richness than memory subsets. In contrast to clonotypes shared by all four donors, non-shared clonotypes had lower generation probabilities.

Points on this clone: Its antigen is undetermined.

This CDR3 comprises 15 residues. The germline V gene has CDR1 PRHDT and CDR2 FYEKMQ (reference sequence). Trimming cost V 5 bases and J 2 bases; bases outside gene matches: 7. TCRdb's table, derived via immunoSEQ multiplex PCR, lists solely in-frame clones and lacks some. This sample has millions of clones, with just over 90% found just once. The sequenced material came from naive CD4+ T cells sorted from blood. Subset described: CD45RA+ positively selected. The chain is built from TRBV13 and TRBJ2-7; 9 bases agree with TRBD2. The clonotype was recovered from a man aged 18 to 29 in good health. The CDR3, as DNA: TGTGCCAGCAGCCCAAGGACTAGCGTAACCTACGAGCAGTACTTC. Translating it yields CASSPRTSVTYEQYF.